The 5 T cell receptor beta chains below all came from one sample that was sequenced in a study of CD8+CD57+ T cells in acquired aplastic anemia. The authors sequenced patients whose flow cytometry had shown CD8+CD57+ cell expansion. TCR beta VDJ and CDR3 profiles were obtained from a genomic DNA template. Each CDR3 protein is one row after TCRdb ran MiXCR on the reads. Counted here are some 170,000 distinct CDR3 sequences, under 55% occurring once; the ten biggest clones make up more than 0.85%. Sequencing was carried out using sorted CD4+, CD8+, or CD8+CD57+ T cells (not recorded which) from PBMCs. Source of these receptors: a human donor with aplastic anemia.

This clonotype has more than one count but fewer than ten. This chain connects TRBV12-3 or TRBV12-4 to TRBJ1-4; 9 positions match TRBD1. V was pared by 5 bases and J by 7 bases, with 14 bases of the junction left unmatched. The CDR3 extends over 17 amino acids. CDR3 loop: CASSTTGGVWFREKLFF. CDR3 sequence (DNA): TGTGCCAGCAGTACAACAGGGGGCGTTTGGTTTCGTGAAAAACTGTTTTTT.

J is TRBJ2-3 and V is TRBV7-7; weak D call: TRBD2 (6 bases). The germline V and J ends were trimmed by 5 bases and 0 bases, with 15 bases remaining between them. The CDR3 covers 16 residues. Germline-derived CDR1 and CDR2 are SSHAT and FNYEAQ (reference sequence). CDR3 bases: TGTGCCAGCAGCCCCCGAGGGGACTCTAGCACAGATACGCAGTATTTT. This codes for CASSPRGDSSTDTQYF.

Turning to this clonotype: A read error may be the cause here, since a much bigger clone is one base away. This chain uses TRBV18 with TRBJ1-6; 7 positions match TRBD1. This CDR3 has 15 amino acids. J lost 9 bases, V lost 4 bases, and 9 bases had no gene match. Germline V gene lookup returns CDR1 KGHSH and CDR2 LQKENI. The CDR3, as DNA: TGTGCCAGCTCACTAAACAGGGGTGTTAGTTCACCCCTCCACTTT. This translates into CASSLNRGVSSPLHF.

This clonotype has only one observation. A read error may explain this, as a much larger clone is one base away. This chain connects TRBV11-2 to TRBJ2-2; tentative D call: TRBD2 (7 bases). CDR1 is SGHAT and CDR2 is FQNNGV in the germline V gene. The CDR3 is 16 amino acids. The DNA of the CDR3 is TGTACCAGCAGCTTAGGGGGGGGCCCGAACACCGGGGAGCTGTTTTTT. Its protein product is CTSSLGGGPNTGELFF.

This clonotype was seen at least ten times. The rearrangement uses TRBV9 and TRBJ1-1, with D hard to call. Trimming took off 4 bases at V and 1 base at J, with 14 bases between the two ends. Per germline, CDR1 SGDLS and CDR2 YYNGEE. This CDR3 is 15 amino acids long. In DNA form, the CDR3 reads TGTGCCAGCAGCCCAATGCCGGACGGGAACACTGAAGCTTTCTTT. Its protein is CASSPMPDGNTEAFF.